This T cell receptor beta chain is drawn from a study of technical replicates of blood from a handful of donors. The ends lost 7 bases at V and 5 bases at J; junction bases unmatched: 4. The CDR3 contains 13 residues. From germline, CDR1 is LNHDA and CDR2 SQIVND (reference sequence). TCRdb's copy holds only in-frame clones and misses some; the assay was immunoSEQ multiplex PCR. The sample shows about 73,000 clones, around nine tenths of them seen only once. The rearrangement links TRBV19 to TRBJ2-2, with 7 nucleotides matching TRBD1. This TCR came from a human donor in good health. Some clones in this sample may be carry-over from other donors' samples. The sequencing sample was made of PBMCs. The CDR3 protein is CASTPTGTGELFF. CDR3 bases: TGTGCCAGTACCCCGACAGGGACCGGGGAGCTGTTTTTT.